Each of the 20 T cell receptor beta chains below was sequenced from the same sample in a study of T-cell reconstitution after alpha-beta-depleted transplantation in children. Preparation of the TCRbeta library was carried out with unique molecular identifiers. TCRdb fed the PCR reads into MiXCR, producing one record per CDR3 protein. Among 60,000 to 70,000 distinct CDR3 sequences listed, roughly 4.9% were seen once. The material sequenced was PBMCs, mostly from graft donor cells, taken 180 days after TCRalphabeta/CD19-depleted stem cell transplant. Receptor source: a boy in the first two years of life who had a stem cell transplant for acute myeloid leukemia, so the T cells may come from the graft donor.

This clonotype was observed many times. J is TRBJ2-7 and V is TRBV18; D is uncertain. The length of the CDR3 is 12 residues. With 3 bases removed from V and 0 bases from J, the gap between germline ends came to 3 bases. The germline CDR1 and CDR2 sequences are KGHSH and LQKENI. The CDR3 sequence: CASSPGSYEQYV. The CDR3 region has the DNA TGTGCCAGCTCACCCGGCTCCTACGAGCAGTACGTC.

This clonotype was picked up many times. This chain connects TRBV4-2 to TRBJ1-3; no reliable D call. There are 18 residues in the CDR3. Trimming removed 4 bases at V and 1 base at J, with 20 bases between. Germline CDR1 reads LGHNA; CDR2 reads YNFKEQ. The CDR3 is CASSLSGGSALSGNTIYF. DNA for the CDR3: TGTGCCAGCAGCCTGAGTGGAGGATCGGCTTTGTCTGGAAACACCATATATTTT.

This clonotype was recorded many times. The chain combines TRBV6-1 with TRBJ2-7; no clear D. This CDR3 is built from 14 residues. CDR1 and CDR2 (germline): MNHNS, SASEGT. V was cut by 0 bases and J by 4 bases, with 10 bases left in between. CDR3 residues: CASSEASLPYEQYV. Here the CDR3 DNA reads TGTGCCAGCAGTGAAGCCAGTCTCCCGTACGAGCAGTACGTC.

A remark on this clonotype: A much larger clone sits a single nucleotide away, making a read error possible. V gene TRBV6-5 combines with J gene TRBJ2-5; either TRBD1 or TRBD2 may fit D (6 bases each). Germline V gene data show CDR1 as MNHEY and CDR2 as SVGAGI. The CDR3 covers 14 residues. CDR3 DNA sequence: TGTGCCAGCAGTTACTTGAGGGGGGCCGAGACCCAGCACTTC. Encoded protein: CASSYLRGAETQHF.

In this sample, this clonotype turned up many times. Here the CDR3 reads CASSPPGQGGYEQYF. CDR3 DNA: TGTGCCAGCAGCCCGCCGGGACAGGGGGGATACGAGCAGTACTTC. The chain has TRBV7-8 and TRBJ2-7; TRBD1 aligns across 11 bases. Germline V gene data show CDR1 as SGHVS and CDR2 as FQNEAQ. V shed 5 bases and J 4 bases; nucleotides not matched to a gene: 7. The CDR3 length is 15 residues.

This clonotype was counted many times. The chain uses TRBV5-6 and TRBJ1-2, with a weak D call TRBD1 (6 bases). The V end lost 1 base, the J end lost 3 bases, and 7 bases lay between the germline ends. The CDR3 sequence is 13 residues long. Germline V gene data show CDR1 as SGHDT and CDR2 as YYEEEE. For the CDR3, the DNA is TGTGCCAGCAGCTTGACAGGGCACTATGGCTACACCTTC. Its protein is CASSLTGHYGYTF.

In this sample, this clonotype turned up many times. The genes are TRBV11-2 and TRBJ2-1; the D gene could be TRBD1 or TRBD2 (5 bases each). V lost 1 base and J lost 15, with 19 bases in between. Germline V gene data show CDR1 as SGHAT and CDR2 as FQNNGV. The CDR3 runs 14 residues. The CDR3 protein is CASSLGRGPRLSFF. CDR3 coding DNA: TGTGCCAGCAGCTTAGGTCGGGGCCCAAGGCTGTCGTTCTTC. Complete variable domain (other parts from reference TRBV11-2 and TRBJ2-1): EAGVAQSPRYKIIEKRQSVAFWCNPISGHATLYWYQQILGQGPKLLIQFQNNGVVDDSQLPKDRFSAERLKGVDSTLKIQPAKLEDSAVYLCASSLGRGPRLSFFGPGTRLTVL.

This clonotype was observed many times. The CDR3 here is CASSFTGAWETQYF. In DNA form, the CDR3 reads TGTGCCAGCAGCTTTACAGGGGCTTGGGAGACCCAGTACTTC. The chain combines TRBV7-9 with TRBJ2-5, with 7 bases lining up with TRBD1. Trimming took 3 bases from V and 5 from J; bases not matched to a gene: 6. This CDR3 contains 14 residues. Germline V lookup: CDR1 SEHNR, CDR2 FQNEAQ (reference sequence).

This clonotype was seen repeatedly, ten times or more. The rearrangement uses TRBV20-1 and TRBJ2-4; D call uncertain. CDR1 and CDR2 (germline): DFQATT, SNEGSKA (reference sequence). The CDR3 spans 15 residues. Trimming took 0 bases from V and 1 from J, leaving 10 bases between them. The CDR3 nucleotides are TGCAGTGCTAGAGATCTCGCGTGGGCCAAAAACATTCAGTACTTC. Its protein product is CSARDLAWAKNIQYF.

This clonotype showed up many times. The J gene is TRBJ1-3, the V gene TRBV4-3; 7 nucleotides agree with TRBD1. Germline V gene lookup returns CDR1 LGHNA and CDR2 YSLEER. This CDR3 region has 15 residues. Trimming removed 4 bases from V and 4 bases from J; junction bases left unmatched: 7. The CDR3, as DNA: TGCGCCAGCAGCCGATTCGGGACAGCCGGAAACACCATATATTTT. It yields the protein CASSRFGTAGNTIYF.

This clonotype was detected many times. This chain joins TRBV5-1 and TRBJ1-2; D unresolved. The CDR3 runs to 12 residues. The V and J ends lost 1 base and 4 bases respectively, with 5 bases between them. From germline, CDR1 is SGHRS and CDR2 YFSETQ. The CDR3 coding sequence is TGCGCCAGCAGCTTGCCCCCCTATGGCTACACCTTC. This translates into CASSLPPYGYTF.

This clonotype is a singleton in its sample. A much bigger clone sits one base away, suggesting this may be a read error. This chain links TRBV19 with TRBJ1-2, with TRBD1 as a possible D gene (6 bases). The germline CDR1 and CDR2 sequences are LNHDA and SQIVND (reference sequence). The CDR3 length is 14 residues. Trimming pared 10 bases from V and 4 bases from J, leaving 19 bases between. In DNA, the CDR3 is TGTGCCAATACCCCGGACAGAGACGTCTATGGCTACACCTTC. It translates to CANTPDRDVYGYTF.

This clonotype has only a few counts. The V gene is TRBV5-6, the J gene TRBJ1-1; 9 nucleotides align to TRBD1. Losses at the gene ends were 3 bases for V and 5 bases for J; bases not matched to a gene: 8. Germline V gene lookup returns CDR1 SGHDT and CDR2 YYEEEE. CDR3 length: 15 residues. The CDR3 spells CASSSWDRVKTEAFF. As DNA, the CDR3 is TGTGCCAGCAGCTCCTGGGACAGGGTAAAGACTGAAGCTTTCTTT.

The chain couples TRBV5-1 to TRBJ2-7, with 9 bases that match TRBD1. This CDR3 comprises 15 residues. CDR1 is SGHRS and CDR2 is YFSETQ in the germline V gene. V lost 5 bases, J lost 7 bases, and 13 bases stayed unmatched. In nucleotides, the CDR3 is TGCGCCAGCAGACTTACCGGGACAGGGACCCATGAGCAGTACGTC. Its translation: CASRLTGTGTHEQYV.

This clonotype was recorded many times. V and J are TRBV27 and TRBJ2-2, with a tentative D call TRBD1 (6 bases). Trimming took 5 bases from V and 2 from J, leaving 12 bases between them. The CDR3 runs to 15 residues. Germline CDR1 is MNHEY and CDR2 is SMNVEV (reference sequence). This CDR3 is CASSNRDTNTGELFF. CDR3 DNA sequence: TGTGCCAGCAGTAACCGGGACACCAACACCGGGGAGCTGTTTTTT.

This clonotype was observed at least ten times. The rearrangement links TRBV27 to TRBJ2-1; D is perhaps TRBD1 (6 bases). Trimming removed 4 bases at V and 0 bases at J, with 13 bases between. CDR3 length: 16 amino acids. CDR1 MNHEY and CDR2 SMNVEV come from the germline V gene (reference sequence). CDR3 residues: CASSSRGPSSYNEQFF. CDR3 coding DNA: TGTGCCAGCAGTTCCAGGGGCCCAAGCTCCTACAATGAGCAGTTCTTC.

This clonotype was detected ten times or more. This chain connects TRBV7-2 to TRBJ2-1; maybe TRBD2 (5 bases). This CDR3 is 17 amino acids long. Germline CDR1 and CDR2: SGHTA and FQGNSA. V was shortened by 5 bases and J by 2 bases, with 19 bases between the two germline ends. The CDR3 coding sequence is TGTGCCAGCAGCCTCCCCTCCAGGCTAGCAGCCTACAATGAGCAGTTCTTC. This gives the protein CASSLPSRLAAYNEQFF.

In its sample, this clonotype was seen many times. This sequence joins TRBV6-2 or TRBV6-3 and TRBJ1-5, with TRBD1 matching 9 bases. Germline V gene lookup returns CDR1 MNHEY and CDR2 SVGEGT. The CDR3 is 15 residues long. V dropped 2 bases and J dropped 6; count of bases not matched to a gene: 5. The DNA of the CDR3 is TGTGCCAGCAGTTACGGACAGGGGTTTCGTCAGCCCCAGCATTTT. Translating it yields CASSYGQGFRQPQHF.

This clonotype has ten or more counts. The chain links TRBV18 to TRBJ2-5, with D possibly TRBD2 on 5 matching bases. Germline-derived CDR1 and CDR2 are KGHSH and LQKENI. V lost 1 base, J lost 5 bases, and 5 bases lay in between. This CDR3 region has 12 residues. In DNA, the CDR3 is TGTGCCAGCTCACCACTAGCGGAGACCCAGTACTTC. The encoded protein is CASSPLAETQYF. The entire variable domain, with the rest obtained from reference TRBV18 and TRBJ2-5, is as follows: NAGVMQNPRHLVRRRGQEARLRCSPMKGHSHVYWYRQLPEEGLKFMVYLQKENIIDESGMPKERFSAEFPKEGPSILRIQQVVRGDSAAYFCASSPLAETQYFGPGTRLLVL.

As regards this clonotype: In this CDR3 the conserved last residue, phenylalanine or tryptophan, is missing, so a read error is likely. This rearrangement joins TRBV4-3 to TRBJ2-7; 7 bases map to TRBD1. After removal of 3 bases from V and 3 bases from J, the junction contained 5 bases not matched to a gene. Germline V gene sequence: CDR1 LGHNA, CDR2 YSLEER. This CDR3 contains 14 residues. CDR3 amino acids: CASSQDRGLYEQYL. The CDR3 bases are TGCGCCAGCAGCCAGGATAGGGGGCTCTACGAGCAGTACTTG.